This T cell receptor (beta chain) was obtained from a study of technical replicates of blood from a handful of donors. The assay was immunoSEQ multiplex PCR, and TCRdb's table has in-frame clones only and misses some. The sample holds more than 45,000 clones, about nine tenths seen once. CDR3 size: 12 residues. J lost 3 bases, V lost 11 bases, and 5 bases had no gene match. Germline V gives CDR1 MGHRA, CDR2 YSYEKL. The sequencing input was PBMCs. V and J are TRBV4-1 and TRBJ2-7, with TRBD1 identical over 9 bases. The clonotype was recovered from a human donor in good health. Some clones in this sample may be carry-over from other donors' samples. In DNA, the CDR3 is TGCGCCGGTCGGGACAGGGTCTACGAGCAGTACTTC. It encodes CAGRDRVYEQYF.